This TCR beta chain was sequenced in a study of blood T cell repertoires in COVID-19. Study at large: In each case, the material was cDNA or gDNA derived from T cells, B-cell-depleted T cells, or PBMCs.

Per the authors' pipeline: Scientists estimated how many nucleated cells there were by amplifying reference gene primers. Assay used: immunoSEQ multiplex PCR; TCRdb lists only in-frame clones, some missing. From that table come the V and J calls and clone size; the DNA was used to work out D and trimming. This repertoire shows 140,000 or so clones, roughly 85% found once; its top ten account for 2.5% to 3%. Germline V gives CDR1 SQVTM, CDR2 ANQGSEA. The V end was cut by 4 bases, the J end by 12 bases, with 15 bases between. The CDR3 extends over 11 amino acids. This chain uses TRBV29-1 with TRBJ1-1; D is undetermined. Sequencing was performed on peripheral blood. The receptor was derived from a man in his forties or fifties with acute or convalescent COVID-19. The CDR3 DNA reads TGCAGCGTTGTAGTCCGGTTTTTCACTTTCTTT. Its protein product is CSVVVRFFTFF.